This T cell receptor (beta chain) is from a study of T cells in Graves' hyperthyroidism and ophthalmopathy. Germline trimming cut 7 bases from V and 6 bases from J; bases unmatched to any gene: 11. The germline gives CDR1 SEHNR, CDR2 FQNEAQ (reference sequence). This CDR3 is 16 amino acids long. For Graves' hyperthyroidism to be stable, ophthalmopathy could not progress within 18 months. Researchers amplified the TCR beta CDR3 regions from RNA transcripts. The study used the HTBI primer set for a first-round RT-PCR of the TCR CDR3. A single record per CDR3 protein comes from TCRdb applying MiXCR to the multiplex PCR reads. Of more than 35,000 distinct CDR3 sequences in the sample, around 45% were seen once. Only a few counts were recorded for this clonotype.

The chain has TRBV7-9 and TRBJ2-3; 12 bases match TRBD2. Sequencing was done on a sample of peripheral blood or thyroid tissue (not recorded which). The clonotype comes from a woman aged 45-65 years with Graves' hyperthyroidism. The DNA for the CDR3 is TGTGCCAGCACACTTGGGCTAGCGGGAGGGAGGGATACGCAGTATTTT. As protein: CASTLGLAGGRDTQYF.